The 2 T cell receptor beta chains below all came from one sample that was sequenced in a study of T cells in localized non-small cell lung cancer. Sequencing used immunoSEQ multiplex PCR; TCRdb keeps in-frame clones, though not all of them. There are 950 to 1,300 clones in the sample; roughly 31% occur only once, and around 30% lies in the top ten. Here the sequenced sample was normal lung tissue next to the tumor, taken before any cancer treatment. Receptors originate from a man between 40 and 69 years old with stage I squamous cell lung carcinoma.

The chain has TRBV6-8 and TRBJ2-7; D ambiguous. The CDR3 is made up of 14 amino acids. Germline values: CDR1 MNHGY, CDR2 SAAAGT. V was clipped by 4 bases and J by 7 bases, with 17 bases between them. The CDR3 reads CASSSYSVPGEQYF. CDR3 sequence (DNA): TGTGCCAGCAGTTCCTACAGTGTACCGGGTGAGCAGTACTTC.

By sample share, this clone is medium-sized (0.01 to 0.1%). The V call is TRBV6-8, the J call TRBJ2-6, with unresolved D. Trimming removed 7 bases from V and 3 bases from J, with 13 bases in between. CDR3 length: 15 residues. Germline lookup yields CDR1 MNHGY and CDR2 SAAAGT. In DNA form, the CDR3 reads TGTGCCAGCAAGGCGGTATCAAGTGGGGCCAACGTCCTGACTTTC. It translates to CASKAVSSGANVLTF.